This T cell receptor beta chain was obtained from a study of cytomegalovirus exposure and HLA in healthy donors. On the study more broadly: The same platform was used for the 100 to 150 validation repertoires as for the 600 to 700 first-cohort repertoires, as reported in a later analysis.

Germline CDR1 is SGHVS and CDR2 is FQNEAQ. V gave up 5 bases and J gave up 1 base, with 15 bases separating them. This CDR3 has 16 amino acids. Produced via immunoSEQ multiplex PCR; TCRdb's table is partial and in-frame only. In the table there are fewer than 85,000 clones, around 94% of which are singletons. In regard to this clone: Its antigen is still unknown.

Study-level findings and limits: Diagnosis of cytomegalovirus status made by the classifier reportedly showed high specificity and sensitivity. Confirmation was obtained in vitro that a few CMV-associated chains are specific for CMV antigens.

V gene TRBV7-8 combines with J gene TRBJ1-5; D is uncertain. Sequences were obtained from PBMCs. The sequence came from a woman aged 18-29 years in good health and CMV-seronegative. In DNA form, the CDR3 reads TGTGCCAGCAGCCGAAAGAGGGTCTTCAGCAATCAGCCCCAGCATTTT. This sequence encodes CASSRKRVFSNQPQHF. The variable domain in full, with the rest retrieved from reference TRBV7-8 and TRBJ1-5, is GAGVSQSPRYKVAKRGQDVALRCDPISGHVSLFWYQQALGQGPEFLTYFQNEAQLDKSGLPSDRFFAERPEGSVSTLKIQRTQQEDSAVYLCASSRKRVFSNQPQHFGDGTRLSIL.